The present entry profiles one TCR beta chain with its context. Its specificity is unknown. The sample comes from a study of T cells in Graves' hyperthyroidism and ophthalmopathy. Study results and limitations: Expanded thyroid clonotypes (above 0.001) were mostly also found in blood. Ophthalmopathy and stable hyperthyroidism were separated by a 13 V-J model.

Active moderate-to-severe ophthalmopathy, Clinical Activity Score at least 3, NOSPECS at least 4, under 3 months' duration. Regions amplified from RNA transcripts were the TCR beta CDR3 regions. A first-round RT-PCR of the TCR CDR3 used the HTBI primer set. TCRdb reprocessed the multiplex PCR reads via MiXCR and lists one record per CDR3 protein. The sample holds around 600,000 distinct CDR3 sequences, 12% to 15% seen once. The TCR comes from a woman aged 18-35 years with Graves' ophthalmopathy. Material for sequencing was blood.

The CDR3 sequence is CASTLKNRGTEAFF. In DNA, the CDR3 is TGTGCCAGCACCCTTAAGAATCGTGGCACTGAAGCTTTCTTT. V and J are TRBV6-1 and TRBJ1-1, with D unresolved. Deletions cut 7 bases from V and 4 bases from J, with 16 bases between. Per germline, CDR1 MNHNS and CDR2 SASEGT. This CDR3 region has 14 residues.